The following is a TCR beta chain sequence with its context. From germline, CDR1 is MNHNY and CDR2 SVGAGI (reference sequence). The CDR3 length is 14 residues. Unmatched junction bases numbered 9, after V lost 4 bases and J lost 8 bases. The sample comes from a study of blood T cell repertoires in COVID-19. Turning to the study itself: Italy, Spain and the United States were the sources of the convalescent and acute COVID-19 samples. T cells, B-cell-depleted T cells, or PBMCs provided the cDNA or gDNA that served as material.

Per the original methods: Amplification of reference gene primers provided the estimated nucleated cell counts. Data came from immunoSEQ multiplex PCR; TCRdb stores just in-frame clones and leaves some out. V and J calls and clone size are copied from that table; D and trimming were computed from the DNA. The sample consists of under 250,000 clones, 82% of them appearing once. This TCR derives from a woman older than 75 with acute or convalescent COVID-19. This chain uses TRBV6-6 with TRBJ1-2; 8 bases match TRBD1. The sequenced material came from peripheral blood. CDR3 loop: CASSFLDRANGYTF. The DNA for the CDR3 is TGTGCCAGCAGTTTCTTGGACAGGGCCAACGGCTACACCTTC.